The 2 T cell receptor beta chains below come from one sample, sequenced in a study of blood T cells in healthy people across ages. With a J-beta primer mix and a sample-barcoded 5' primer, a second PCR ran 7 to 11 cycles. TCRdb analysed the 5' RACE reads with MiXCR anew, one entry per CDR3 protein. Among around 1,000,000 distinct CDR3 sequences listed, 25% were seen once. The same data also went into a second study, on T cells of mothers and their children.

Sequenced material: blood. The receptors shown here come from a girl aged 2-10 years in good health.

The genes are TRBV13 and TRBJ2-3; a weak D match, TRBD2 (6 bases). Germline values: CDR1 PRHDT, CDR2 FYEKMQ (reference sequence). V was shortened by 5 bases and J by 2 bases, with 17 bases between the two germline ends. The CDR3 sequence is 16 residues long. The CDR3 nucleotides read TGTGCCAGCAGCCTACTTAGCGGTTATCACACAGATACGCAGTATTTT. It is translated as CASSLLSGYHTDTQYF.

This clonotype was counted a few times. The CDR3 loop is CSAGGETEAFF. The CDR3 DNA is TGCAGCGCTGGAGGGGAGACTGAAGCTTTCTTT. J is TRBJ1-1 and V is TRBV29-1, with D tentatively TRBD1 (5 bases). Germline values: CDR1 SQVTM, CDR2 ANQGSEA. The CDR3 spans 11 residues. Trimming took off 7 bases at V and 5 bases at J, with 11 bases between the two ends.